The T cell receptor beta chain under discussion was sequenced for a study of T cells in Graves' hyperthyroidism and ophthalmopathy. Losses at the gene ends were 5 bases for V and 5 bases for J; bases not matched to a gene: 20. The germline V gene encodes CDR1 MNHEY and CDR2 SVGAGI. The CDR3 sequence is 18 residues long. This clonotype was seen at least ten times. Its antigen is currently unknown. Overall study findings and caveats: Among thyroid clonotypes expanded above 0.001, most also appeared in blood.

TCR beta CDR3 sequences were amplified from RNA transcripts. TCR CDR3 underwent first-round RT-PCR with the HTBI primer set. MiXCR, applied by TCRdb to the multiplex PCR reads, yields one record per CDR3 protein. Of around 300,000 distinct CDR3 sequences listed, approximately 26% were seen once; the top ten hold about 30%. The study left out patients who had uncontrolled infection, other autoimmune disease, pregnancy or lactation. The sample taken for sequencing was blood. This receptor was identified in a man aged 40-50 years with Graves' hyperthyroidism that later progressed to Graves' ophthalmopathy. J is TRBJ2-5 and V is TRBV6-5, with 7 bases identical to TRBD2. CDR3: CASSTPGGEGGRVETQYF. DNA for the CDR3: TGTGCCAGCAGTACCCCTGGGGGTGAGGGCGGGAGAGTTGAGACCCAGTACTTC.